This record concerns one T cell receptor (beta chain) sequence. This sample is drawn from a study of blood T cell repertoires in COVID-19. Sequencing was performed with immunoSEQ multiplex PCR; in TCRdb, only in-frame clones are kept and a portion is missing. The sample holds some 200,000 clones, 83% seen once. Germline V lookup: CDR1 MNHEY, CDR2 SMNVEV (reference sequence). The V and J ends lost 3 bases and 7 bases respectively, with 10 bases between them. The CDR3 loop spans 13 amino acids. Sequences were obtained from peripheral blood. The sequence came from a woman aged 40 to 50 with acute or convalescent COVID-19. V and J are TRBV27 and TRBJ1-5; D is perhaps TRBD1 (5 bases). CDR3 sequence (DNA): TGTGCCAGCAGTTTGTCAGGGCGACAGCCCCAGCATTTT. Translating gives CASSLSGRQPQHF.